The T cell receptor (beta chain) under discussion was sequenced for a study of shared clonotypes between healthy human individuals. Study-level findings and limits: Generally, estimated richness proved larger in naive subsets than it did in memory subsets. Clonotype sharing among donors likely depends on sequencing depth. Blood was the sole source, and tissue repertoires probably differ.

This CDR3 has 13 amino acids. CDR1 is SNHLY and CDR2 is FYNNEI in the germline V gene. Between the trimmed V and J ends, which lost 6 bases and 11 bases, there was a span of 14 bases. Under the authors' procedure: From ImmunoSEQ came sequences covering only the junction and carrying no quality scores, so filtering differed. Sequencing used immunoSEQ multiplex PCR; TCRdb keeps in-frame clones, though not all of them. That table furnishes V, J and clone size, whereas the DNA furnished D and trimming. The sample comprises nearly 750,000 clones, 55% to 75% of which are singletons, and under 2% rests with the top ten. A word on this clone: Its antigen is not identified.

The receptor's source is a woman aged 25 to 45 in good health. The chain employs TRBV2 and TRBJ1-6, with a possible D match to TRBD1 (5 bases). The sample was memory CD4+ T cells sorted from blood. Subset meaning: CD45RA-negative fraction. The CDR3 nucleotides are TGTGCCAGCAGGGTGGAGGGGAAGGCACCCCTCCACTTT. As protein: CASRVEGKAPLHF.